These T cell receptor beta chains were read from a single sample in a study of resident and recirculating memory T cells in vitiligo. Only in-frame clones appear in the TCRdb table, and some are missing; sequencing was by immunoSEQ multiplex PCR. The top ten clones hold around 4.6% of a sample with approximately 69,000 clones, approximately 90% of them seen once. Sequencing was carried out using blood. These receptors all stem from a male donor with vitiligo. Both conserved end residues are part of each CDR3.

CDR3aa: CASSRTASTGYTF
v_gene: TRBV9
j_gene: TRBJ1-2

CDR3aa: CASRADSGAGEQFF
v_gene: TRBV6-4
j_gene: TRBJ2-1

CDR3aa: CASSPPQGRGSSQPQHF
v_gene: TRBV18
j_gene: TRBJ1-5

CDR3aa: CASSQGQGEGSYNSPLHF
v_gene: TRBV4-2
j_gene: TRBJ1-6

CDR3aa: CSATRDEAFF
v_gene: TRBV29-1
j_gene: TRBJ1-1

CDR3aa: CASSQVGSEQYF
v_gene: TRBV5-6
j_gene: TRBJ2-7

CDR3aa: CASSTTPGQGKDTQYF
v_gene: TRBV7-2
j_gene: TRBJ2-3

CDR3aa: CASSLNRVGNEQFF
v_gene: TRBV5-1
j_gene: TRBJ2-1

CDR3aa: CASSGQGIAEAEAFF
v_gene: TRBV2
j_gene: TRBJ1-1

CDR3aa: CASSEVSGGLISTDTQYF
v_gene: TRBV6-1
j_gene: TRBJ2-3

CDR3aa: CASSRTSGGAAGELFF
v_gene: TRBV6-6
j_gene: TRBJ2-2

CDR3aa: CASSYLQGVDGYTF
v_gene: TRBV6-5
j_gene: TRBJ1-2

CDR3aa: CASSLARGATEAFF
v_gene: TRBV7-2
j_gene: TRBJ1-1

CDR3aa: CASSLVLGGLGYGYTF
v_gene: TRBV7-6
j_gene: TRBJ1-2

CDR3aa: CASSEGHRWYEQYF
v_gene: TRBV9
j_gene: TRBJ2-7

CDR3aa: CASSDRNSNQPQHF
v_gene: TRBV6-1
j_gene: TRBJ1-5

CDR3aa: CAIRYQGGLYNEQFF
v_gene: TRBV10-3
j_gene: TRBJ2-1

CDR3aa: CASSLTGNTEAFF
v_gene: TRBV9
j_gene: TRBJ1-1

CDR3aa: CASSLRETQYF
v_gene: TRBV5-6
j_gene: TRBJ2-5

CDR3aa: CASSQGDRPSPYTF
v_gene: TRBV4-3
j_gene: TRBJ1-2

CDR3aa: CASSLWTGEDTQYF
v_gene: TRBV7-8
j_gene: TRBJ2-3

CDR3aa: CASSRPSGAGNTIYF
v_gene: TRBV2
j_gene: TRBJ1-3

CDR3aa: CALGTGGIYEQYF
v_gene: TRBV7-9
j_gene: TRBJ2-7

CDR3aa: CASTKGGQDTEAFF
v_gene: TRBV28
j_gene: TRBJ1-1

CDR3aa: CASSPNPGQGNAGSYNSPLHF
v_gene: TRBV14
j_gene: TRBJ1-6

CDR3aa: CASSKGAMGYTF
v_gene: TRBV28
j_gene: TRBJ1-2

CDR3aa: CASSWSGGGETQYF
v_gene: TRBV5-4
j_gene: TRBJ2-5

CDR3aa: CASSLDRFGEKLFF
v_gene: TRBV7-8
j_gene: TRBJ1-4

CDR3aa: CASSQAPQGAGFEGYTF
v_gene: TRBV4-3
j_gene: TRBJ1-2

CDR3aa: CASSDRDRGSNEQFF
v_gene: TRBV10-2
j_gene: TRBJ2-1

CDR3aa: CASSTGVGYEQYF
v_gene: TRBV18
j_gene: TRBJ2-7

CDR3aa: CASSPQGAVNQPQHF
v_gene: TRBV4-1
j_gene: TRBJ1-5

CDR3aa: CASSSLTRLAGGRGDEQFF
v_gene: TRBV27
j_gene: TRBJ2-1

CDR3aa: CASSPRDSIVGSPLHF
v_gene: TRBV18
j_gene: TRBJ1-6

CDR3aa: CASSPLPGQGSPLHF
v_gene: TRBV4-3
j_gene: TRBJ1-6

CDR3aa: CASSWDTLMGEQYF
v_gene: TRBV19
j_gene: TRBJ2-7

CDR3aa: CASSVGQENSPLHF
v_gene: TRBV5-1
j_gene: TRBJ1-6

CDR3aa: CASSQDYGGSGGHPASDTQYF
v_gene: TRBV4-3
j_gene: TRBJ2-3

CDR3aa: CASSVELYLQGGSGNTIYF
v_gene: TRBV9
j_gene: TRBJ1-3

CDR3aa: CAISTGLGTEAFF
v_gene: TRBV10-3
j_gene: TRBJ1-1

CDR3aa: CASSALTGSGEKLFF
v_gene: TRBV6-1
j_gene: TRBJ1-4

CDR3aa: CASSSSTGISNQPQHF
v_gene: TRBV27
j_gene: TRBJ1-5

CDR3aa: CASSLDRDYEQYF
v_gene: TRBV5-8
j_gene: TRBJ2-7

CDR3aa: CASSFSLTGGFGNTIYF
v_gene: TRBV5-4
j_gene: TRBJ1-3

CDR3aa: CASSEAPAGAYEQYF
v_gene: TRBV6-1
j_gene: TRBJ2-7

CDR3aa: CASSPSGLSIQPQHF
v_gene: TRBV28
j_gene: TRBJ1-5